This T cell receptor (beta chain) was captured in a study of shared clonotypes between healthy human individuals. Regarding the study as a whole: At large depth, rarefaction still showed sorted-subset sequencing to be incomplete.

With respect to this clone: What it recognizes is unknown.

The assay was immunoSEQ multiplex PCR, and TCRdb's table has in-frame clones only and misses some. The sample has roughly 600,000 clones, roughly 98% seen once. Terminally differentiated effector memory CD45RA+ cells were excluded from the naive CD8 cells, which were CD45RO-negative and positively selected for CCR7. From germline, CDR1 is LNHNV and CDR2 YYDKDF (reference sequence). The CDR3 covers 14 residues. Trimming at V came to 5 bases and at J to 3 bases, leaving 5 bases not matched to a gene. The clonotype comes from a man between 25 and 39 years old in good health. The J gene is TRBJ2-7, the V gene TRBV15; 9 bases are a match to TRBD1. Material: naive CD8+ T cells sorted from blood. CDR3 bases: TGTGCCACCAGCTTAGACAGGGGGTTCTACGAGCAGTACTTC. Protein sequence: CATSLDRGFYEQYF.